These T cell receptor beta chains were read from a single sample in a study of T cells in Graves' hyperthyroidism and ophthalmopathy. One entry per CDR3 protein results from TCRdb running MiXCR on the multiplex PCR reads. The sample shows approximately 520,000 distinct CDR3 sequences, approximately 25% of them seen only once. Sequencing was carried out using blood. The receptors stem from a woman in her twenties or thirties with Graves' ophthalmopathy. Both conserved end residues are part of each CDR3. Fields, in order: D gene, J gene, clone size, V gene, CDR3 protein, CDR3 DNA. A D gene is named only where the DNA matches it firmly. Expanded clones are given a class, and other clones once, few, many or no size at all.

TRBD1	TRBJ1-1	many	TRBV6-1	CASSRQGGTAFF	TGTGCCAGCAGTCGACAGGGTGGAACGGCTTTCTTT
TRBD2	TRBJ2-2	few	TRBV7-2	CASSFAGTKNTGELFF	TGTGCCAGCAGCTTCGCCGGGACTAAGAACACCGGGGAGCTGTTTTTT
-	TRBJ2-7	-	TRBV29-1	CSVAGRGRDEQYF	TGCAGCGTTGCGGGCAGGGGAAGGGACGAGCAGTACTTC
TRBD1	TRBJ2-2	few	TRBV6-1	CASRPRDRGLKGELFF	TGTGCCAGCAGGCCCCGGGACAGGGGCCTCAAAGGGGAGCTGTTTTTT
TRBD1	TRBJ1-5	many	TRBV28	CASSLVDRGLWGNQPQHF	TGTGCCAGCAGTTTAGTGGACAGGGGTCTGTGGGGCAATCAGCCCCAGCATTTT
-	TRBJ1-3	many	TRBV2	CASQRSSFQNTIYF	TGTGCCAGCCAACGGAGCTCCTTCCAAAACACCATATATTTT
TRBD1	TRBJ1-1	-	TRBV12-3/TRBV12-4	CASSNRGRWTEAFF	TGTGCCAGCAGTAACAGGGGGCGGTGGACTGAAGCTTTCTTT
-	TRBJ2-7	many	TRBV14	CASSQAGYSYEQYF	TGTGCCAGCAGCCAAGCGGGGTACTCCTACGAGCAGTACTTC
-	TRBJ1-2	-	TRBV6-5	CSSSYRQGGGYTF	TGTTCCAGCAGTTACCGTCAGGGAGGTGGCTACACCTTC
-	TRBJ2-7	many	TRBV10-3	CAIGTSYEQYF	TGTGCCATCGGGACATCCTACGAGCAGTACTTC
TRBD1	TRBJ1-2	few	TRBV5-1	CASSLTDRGQGGYTF	TGCGCCAGCAGCTTGACCGACAGGGGGCAGGGTGGCTACACCTTC
TRBD1	TRBJ1-2	many	TRBV13	CASSMSTGGLYYGYTF	TGTGCCAGCAGCATGTCGACAGGGGGTCTTTATTATGGCTACACCTTC
-	TRBJ2-2	many	TRBV7-7	CASSLTPQGGTGELFF	TGTGCTAGCAGCTTAACCCCGCAGGGCGGGACCGGGGAGCTGTTTTTT
-	TRBJ1-3	-	TRBV6-2/TRBV6-3	CASNRQFSGNTIYF	TGTGCCAGCAATCGACAGTTCTCTGGAAACACCATATATTTT
-	TRBJ2-3	many	TRBV24-1	CATSDLRFGGTDTQYF	TGTGCCACCAGTGACCTCCGCTTCGGGGGCACAGATACGCAGTATTTT
-	TRBJ2-7	many	TRBV6-1	CASSDTRQGLREQYF	TGTGCCAGCAGTGATACTCGGCAGGGCTTAAGGGAGCAGTACTTC
TRBD2	TRBJ2-2	many	TRBV4-1	CASSQAGTTVGELFF	TGCGCCAGCAGCCAAGCCGGGACTACGGTCGGGGAGCTGTTTTTT
-	TRBJ2-7	many	TRBV20-1	CSAGRESPSYEQYF	TGCAGTGCCGGTCGGGAGTCCCCATCCTACGAGCAGTACTTC
TRBD2	TRBJ2-7	many	TRBV12-3/TRBV12-4	CASRLAGGTYEQYF	TGTGCCAGCAGATTGGCGGGGGGAACTTACGAGCAGTACTTC
TRBD1	TRBJ2-6	many	TRBV15	CATSRGQGYDSGANVLTF	TGTGCCACCAGCAGAGGACAGGGGTACGATTCGGGGGCCAACGTCCTGACTTTC
-	TRBJ1-5	many	TRBV6-2/TRBV6-3	CASSYTAFQPQHF	TGTGCCAGCAGTTACACAGCGTTTCAGCCCCAGCATTTT
-	TRBJ1-3	many	TRBV7-9	CASRQGNTIYF	TGTGCCAGCAGACAAGGAAACACCATATATTTT
-	TRBJ2-5	many	TRBV18	CASSKTDQETQYF	TGTGCCAGCTCAAAGACAGACCAAGAGACCCAGTACTTC
-	TRBJ2-7	-	TRBV20-1	CSARDRTTYEQYF	TGCAGTGCTAGAGATAGGACTACCTACGAGCAGTACTTC
TRBD1	TRBJ1-2	many	TRBV12-3/TRBV12-4	CASSYRDRHHGYTF	TGTGCCAGCAGTTACCGGGACAGGCATCATGGCTACACCTTC
-	TRBJ1-2	many	TRBV7-2	CASSQRPGTDDF	TGTGCCAGCAGCCAACGGCCCGGGACGGACGATTTC
-	TRBJ1-6	-	TRBV20-1	CSARQGRGSPLHF	TGCAGTGCTAGGCAGGGGAGGGGGTCACCCCTCCACTTT
-	TRBJ1-2	-	TRBV6-1	CASSEAGHLGSMGYTF	TGTGCCAGCAGTGAGGCGGGACACCTCGGAAGTATGGGCTACACCTTC
-	TRBJ1-6	few	TRBV6-5	CASSYSSPGSSPLHF	TGTGCCAGCAGTTATTCCTCTCCAGGGTCTTCACCCCTCCACTTT
TRBD1	TRBJ1-1	-	TRBV29-1	CSAISTGGPIEAFF	TGCAGCGCCATCTCCACAGGGGGCCCTATTGAAGCTTTCTTT
-	TRBJ2-7	-	TRBV6-1	CASLRGHPSYEQYF	TGTGCCAGCCTGAGGGGACACCCCTCCTACGAGCAGTACTTC
-	TRBJ2-7	many	TRBV19	CASSIEGGQIYEQYF	TGTGCCAGTAGTATAGAAGGAGGACAAATCTACGAGCAGTACTTC
-	TRBJ1-2	many	TRBV19	CASSSDAWRDGYTF	TGTGCCAGTAGCAGCGACGCCTGGAGGGATGGCTACACCTTC